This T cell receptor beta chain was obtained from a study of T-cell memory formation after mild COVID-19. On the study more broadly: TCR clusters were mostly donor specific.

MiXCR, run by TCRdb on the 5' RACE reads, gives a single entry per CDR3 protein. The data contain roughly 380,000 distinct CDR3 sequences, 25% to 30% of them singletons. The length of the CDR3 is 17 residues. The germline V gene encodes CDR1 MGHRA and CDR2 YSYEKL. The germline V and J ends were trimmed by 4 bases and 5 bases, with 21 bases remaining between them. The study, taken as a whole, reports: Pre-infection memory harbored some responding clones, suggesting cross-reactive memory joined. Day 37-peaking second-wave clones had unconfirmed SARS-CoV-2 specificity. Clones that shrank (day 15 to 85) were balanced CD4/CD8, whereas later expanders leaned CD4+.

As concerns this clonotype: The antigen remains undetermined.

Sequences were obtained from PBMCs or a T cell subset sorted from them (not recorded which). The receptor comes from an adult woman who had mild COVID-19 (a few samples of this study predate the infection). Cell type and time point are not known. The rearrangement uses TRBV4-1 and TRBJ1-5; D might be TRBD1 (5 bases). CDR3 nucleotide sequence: TGCGCCAGCAGCCTCCACTTCGGGACGATCGAGGATCAGCCCCAGCATTTT. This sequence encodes CASSLHFGTIEDQPQHF.